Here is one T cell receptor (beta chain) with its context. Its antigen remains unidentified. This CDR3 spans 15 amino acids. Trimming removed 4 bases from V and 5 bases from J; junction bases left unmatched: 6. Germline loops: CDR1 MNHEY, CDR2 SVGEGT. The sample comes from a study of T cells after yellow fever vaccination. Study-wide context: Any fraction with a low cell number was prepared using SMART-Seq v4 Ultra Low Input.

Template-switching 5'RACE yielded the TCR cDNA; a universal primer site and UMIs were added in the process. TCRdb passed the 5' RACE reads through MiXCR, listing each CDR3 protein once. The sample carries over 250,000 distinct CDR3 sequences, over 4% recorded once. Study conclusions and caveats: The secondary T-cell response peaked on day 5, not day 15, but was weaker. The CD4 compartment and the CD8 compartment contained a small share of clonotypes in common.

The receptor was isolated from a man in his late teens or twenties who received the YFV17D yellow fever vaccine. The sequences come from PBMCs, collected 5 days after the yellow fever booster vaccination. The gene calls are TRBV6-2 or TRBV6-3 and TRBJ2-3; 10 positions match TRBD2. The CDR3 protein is CASSLLAGAGDTQYF. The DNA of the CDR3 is TGTGCCAGCAGTTTGCTAGCGGGGGCCGGAGATACGCAGTATTTT.